The 30 T cell receptor beta chains listed next were all sequenced from one sample in a study of T cell responses to AZD1222 COVID-19 vaccine. Measured with immunoSEQ multiplex PCR; TCRdb has only the in-frame clones, and not every one. The table includes more than 95,000 clones, around 90% detected once. The sequencing here drew on peripheral blood, taken on day 0 of AZD1222 vaccination. The origin of the receptors is an adult in good health.

The chain combines TRBV6-5 with TRBJ1-2; 9 bases align to TRBD1. The germline CDR1 and CDR2 sequences are MNHEY and SVGAGI. Trimming at V came to 6 bases and at J to 3 bases, leaving 8 bases not matched to a gene. The CDR3 totals 15 residues. The DNA for the CDR3 is TGTGCCAGCAGGAAACAGGGGGCAAGCGACTATGGCTACACCTTC. As protein: CASRKQGASDYGYTF.

The V call is TRBV4-1, the J call TRBJ1-3; weak D call: TRBD1 (6 bases). The CDR3 sequence is 15 residues long. Looked up from germline, CDR1 is MGHRA and CDR2 is YSYEKL. V lost 0 bases to trimming and J lost 4 bases, with 10 bases between them. DNA for the CDR3: TGCGCCAGCAGCCAAGACAGGGGCTGGGGAAACACCATATATTTT. This encodes CASSQDRGWGNTIYF.

The rearrangement uses TRBV10-3 and TRBJ2-2; 8 bases are a match to TRBD1. This CDR3 contains 17 residues. With V trimmed by 5 bases and J by 2 bases, 10 bases remained unmatched. CDR1 is ENHRY and CDR2 is SYGVKD in the germline V gene. CDR3 amino acids: CAISPGFGQGNTGELFF. CDR3 sequence (DNA): TGTGCCATCAGTCCGGGTTTCGGACAGGGAAACACCGGGGAGCTGTTTTTT.

This rearrangement joins TRBV27 to TRBJ2-3; 9 bases match TRBD2. The trim removed 3 bases at V and 2 bases at J, leaving 6 bases unmatched. This CDR3 is built from 16 residues. From germline, CDR1 is MNHEY and CDR2 SMNVEV (reference sequence). The CDR3: CASSFLRGGPTDTQYF. In DNA form, the CDR3 reads TGTGCCAGCAGTTTTTTGCGGGGGGGCCCCACAGATACGCAGTATTTT.

The rearrangement joins TRBV5-1 to TRBJ2-3, with D maybe TRBD1 (5 bases). Germline V lookup: CDR1 SGHRS, CDR2 YFSETQ. The V end lost 0 bases, the J end lost 1 base, and 15 bases lay between the germline ends. This CDR3 is 17 amino acids long. CDR3 protein: CASSLVGHPPGTDTQYF. The CDR3 DNA is TGCGCCAGCAGCTTGGTGGGGCACCCACCTGGCACAGATACGCAGTATTTT.

The chain recombines TRBV27 with TRBJ2-1; D tentatively reads TRBD1 or TRBD2 (6 bases each). V lost 0 bases, J lost 0 bases, and 9 bases lay in between. Germline CDR1 reads MNHEY; CDR2 reads SMNVEV (reference sequence). The CDR3 loop spans 16 amino acids. The CDR3 nucleotides are TGTGCCAGCAGTTTATCAGGGGGGAGCTCCTACAATGAGCAGTTCTTC. It translates to CASSLSGGSSYNEQFF.

This clone occurred once. The rearrangement links TRBV27 to TRBJ1-4; tentatively, D is TRBD1 (5 bases). V lost 3 bases, J lost 6 bases, and 11 bases lay in between. CDR3 length equals 14 residues. CDR1 and CDR2 from the germline V gene are MNHEY and SMNVEV (reference sequence). This CDR3 is CASSFVQGDEKLFF. The CDR3 DNA sequence: TGTGCCAGCAGTTTTGTCCAGGGCGATGAAAAACTGTTTTTT.

The gene calls are TRBV9 and TRBJ1-2; D is unclear. Trimming removed 4 bases at V and 2 bases at J, with 6 bases between. The CDR3 runs to 12 residues. The V gene's germline CDR1 is SGDLS and CDR2 YYNGEE. The chain's CDR3 is CASSPWNYGYTF. CDR3 sequence (DNA): TGTGCCAGCAGCCCCTGGAACTATGGCTACACCTTC.

The CDR3: CASRQAGAYNEQFF. The CDR3 DNA follows: TGTGCCAGCCGCCAAGCGGGGGCCTACAATGAGCAGTTCTTC. This chain uses TRBV6-5 with TRBJ2-1; 8 nucleotides align to TRBD2. Losses at the gene ends were 8 bases for V and 2 bases for J; bases not matched to a gene: 5. CDR3 length: 14 residues. The germline V gene has CDR1 MNHEY and CDR2 SVGAGI.

This clone showed up just once. This chain uses TRBV19 with TRBJ1-2; 7 positions agree with TRBD1. The CDR3 totals 15 residues. With 5 bases clipped from V and 4 bases from J, the junction kept 10 bases outside the gene matches. CDR1 and CDR2 from the germline V gene are LNHDA and SQIVND (reference sequence). CDR3 region: CASSSLTGLFYGYTF. The CDR3 DNA reads as TGTGCCAGTAGTTCCCTGACAGGGCTCTTCTATGGCTACACCTTC.

This clone was seen a few times. J is TRBJ1-5 and V is TRBV6-6, with D maybe TRBD1 (6 bases). Looked up from germline, CDR1 is MNHNY and CDR2 is SVGAGI (reference sequence). CDR3 length: 14 amino acids. V lost 6 bases and J lost 3, with 12 bases in between. The CDR3 sequence: CASRLDRNNQPQHF. CDR3 DNA: TGTGCCAGCAGACTGGACAGAAACAATCAGCCCCAGCATTTT.

The rearrangement links TRBV28 to TRBJ1-1; D might be TRBD1 (5 bases). CDR3 size: 20 residues. The V end was cut by 2 bases, the J end by 1 base, with 26 bases between. Looked up from germline, CDR1 is MDHEN and CDR2 is SYDVKM. The CDR3 loop is CASSLRFDYRRDGRNTEAFF. The CDR3 DNA reads as TGTGCCAGCAGTTTAAGGTTTGATTACAGGAGGGACGGCCGGAACACTGAAGCTTTCTTT.

The chain joins TRBV30 to TRBJ1-2; the D is unclear. Germline loops: CDR1 GTSNPN, CDR2 SVGIG (reference sequence). The CDR3 extends over 13 amino acids. The V end lost 0 bases, the J end lost 8 bases, and 13 bases lay between the germline ends. CDR3 bases: TGTGCCTGGAGTGTAGATGGTGGTTGGGGCTACACCTTC. Residues: CAWSVDGGWGYTF.

The rearrangement uses TRBV7-3 and TRBJ1-1, with a tentative D call TRBD1 (6 bases). V lost 5 bases and J lost 1, with 8 bases in between. The CDR3 consists of 13 residues. The germline CDR1 and CDR2 sequences are SGHTA and FQGTGA. The CDR3 loop is CASSQQGNTEAFF. CDR3 bases: TGTGCCAGCAGCCAACAGGGGAACACTGAAGCTTTCTTT.

This clone was recorded only once. The J gene is TRBJ1-2, the V gene TRBV3-1 (or the pseudogene TRBV3-2); possible D gene TRBD1, 5 bases. Germline V gene sequence: CDR1 LGHDT, CDR2 YNNKEL (reference sequence). The CDR3 covers 14 residues. Trimming left V 2 bases short and J 4 bases short, with 11 bases between. The chain's CDR3 is CASSQQGIRYGYTF. The CDR3 DNA is TGTGCCAGCAGCCAACAGGGAATCCGCTATGGCTACACCTTC.

The rearrangement links TRBV6-5 to TRBJ1-1; 7 bases fit TRBD1. CDR3 length equals 13 residues. Per the germline V gene, CDR1 is MNHEY and CDR2 is SVGAGI. V trimming: 6 bases; J trimming: 2 bases; junction bases outside the gene matches: 3. The CDR3 loop reads CASRDRTNTEAFF. CDR3 sequence (DNA): TGTGCCAGCAGGGACAGGACAAACACTGAAGCTTTCTTT.

This chain links TRBV27 with TRBJ2-3; 8 nucleotides match TRBD2. The V gene's germline CDR1 is MNHEY and CDR2 SMNVEV (reference sequence). CDR3 length: 15 residues. V trimming: 9 bases; J trimming: 0 bases; junction bases outside the gene matches: 8. The CDR3 is CASKRGSVSTDTQYF. CDR3 bases: TGTGCCAGTAAGCGGGGGAGCGTCAGCACAGATACGCAGTATTTT.

This chain uses TRBV6-2 or TRBV6-3 with TRBJ1-2, with D hard to call. V gave up 0 bases and J gave up 8 bases, with 10 bases separating them. The germline V gene has CDR1 MNHEY and CDR2 SVGEGT. The CDR3 has 13 amino acids. CDR3 region: CASSYSRSSGYTF. The CDR3 DNA reads as TGTGCCAGCAGTTACTCGCGGTCCTCGGGCTACACCTTC.

The rearrangement joins TRBV24-1 to TRBJ2-5, with 9 bases matching TRBD1. Germline V gene sequence: CDR1 KGHDR, CDR2 SFDVKD. CDR3 length equals 15 residues. The junction had 3 bases not matched to a gene; V was cut back by 0 bases and J by 5 bases. The CDR3 loop is CATSDLGTGTETQYF. CDR3 bases: TGTGCCACCAGTGATTTGGGGACAGGGACGGAGACCCAGTACTTC.

The chain has TRBV10-2 and TRBJ2-7; the match to TRBD1 covers 7 bases. CDR3 length: 15 amino acids. With 2 bases clipped from V and 4 bases from J, the junction kept 8 bases outside the gene matches. The germline V gene has CDR1 WSHSY and CDR2 SAAADI. CDR3 sequence: CASSEGWGQPYEQYF. In DNA form, the CDR3 reads TGCGCCAGCAGTGAGGGGTGGGGACAGCCGTACGAGCAGTACTTC.

A few counts support this clone. The V and J genes are TRBV4-1 and TRBJ2-1, with D perhaps TRBD1 (6 bases). CDR1 is MGHRA, CDR2 YSYEKL, per germline. The CDR3 is 14 amino acids. Trimming pared 3 bases from V and 8 bases from J, leaving 14 bases between. CDR3 protein: CASSQPTGIHEQFF. The CDR3 DNA sequence: TGCGCCAGCAGCCAGCCCACAGGGATCCATGAGCAGTTCTTC.

The rearrangement links TRBV12-5 to TRBJ1-1; 8 bases fit TRBD1. The CDR3 spans 14 residues. V lost 5 bases, J lost 4 bases, and 6 bases stayed unmatched. CDR1 and CDR2 from the germline V gene are LGHNT and FRNRAP. CDR3 DNA sequence: TGTGCTAGTGGTCCAGGACAGGGAGGCACTGAAGCTTTCTTT. This gives the protein CASGPGQGGTEAFF.

The chain uses TRBV7-3 and TRBJ2-2; no clear D gene. CDR3 size: 16 residues. Trimming shortened V by 5 bases and J by 0 bases, and 13 bases separated the two germline ends. Germline values: CDR1 SGHTA, CDR2 FQGTGA. The CDR3 DNA sequence: TGTGCCAGCAGCCGGACCGGTCACTCGAACACCGGGGAGCTGTTTTTT. This translates into CASSRTGHSNTGELFF.

This chain connects TRBV19 to TRBJ2-7; no clear D gene. The ends were cut back, 5 bases at V and 3 bases at J, with 23 bases in the middle. The CDR3 is made up of 17 amino acids. Germline V lookup: CDR1 LNHDA, CDR2 SQIVND (reference sequence). The CDR3 region is CASSPADGPSFYYEQYF. In DNA form, the CDR3 reads TGTGCCAGTAGTCCCGCGGACGGCCCATCATTTTACTACGAGCAGTACTTC.

The sample holds a few counts of this clone. The chain recombines TRBV20-1 with TRBJ2-7, with 8 bases that match TRBD1. The length of the CDR3 is 11 residues. In germline, CDR1 is DFQATT, CDR2 SNEGSKA (reference sequence). The CDR3 reads CSGGQGNEQYF. The DNA of the CDR3 is TGCAGCGGCGGACAGGGAAACGAGCAGTACTTC.

The chain is built from TRBV7-9 and TRBJ1-4; 9 bases fit TRBD1. The germline V gene encodes CDR1 SEHNR and CDR2 FQNEAQ (reference sequence). The CDR3 runs to 16 residues. Trimming took 2 bases from V and 6 from J; bases not matched to a gene: 7. The CDR3 region has the DNA TGTGCCAGCAGCTTATCGGGCCGGGACAGGGATGAAAAACTGTTTTTT. It specifies CASSLSGRDRDEKLFF.

V is TRBV7-9 and J is TRBJ2-3; the D is unclear. This CDR3 spans 14 amino acids. CDR1 is SEHNR and CDR2 is FQNEAQ in the germline V gene (reference sequence). Between the trimmed V and J ends, which lost 0 bases and 6 bases, there was a span of 10 bases. Written as DNA, the CDR3 is TGTGCCAGCAGCTTAGCCGAGAAGTCTGATACGCAGTATTTT. Its protein is CASSLAEKSDTQYF.

The chain has TRBV4-1 and TRBJ1-1, with a tentative D call TRBD1 (5 bases). Germline loops: CDR1 MGHRA, CDR2 YSYEKL. V shed 2 bases and J shed 1 base, with 8 bases lying between them. This CDR3 is 14 amino acids long. Here the CDR3 reads CASSQQGANTEAFF. CDR3 in DNA: TGCGCCAGCAGCCAACAGGGTGCGAACACTGAAGCTTTCTTT.

This clone was recorded a few times. This chain joins TRBV19 and TRBJ1-4, with D unresolved. The germline V and J ends were trimmed by 3 bases and 0 bases, with 8 bases remaining between them. The CDR3 runs 15 residues. Germline V gene data show CDR1 as LNHDA and CDR2 as SQIVND (reference sequence). The CDR3: CASSIGYATNEKLFF. The CDR3 nucleotides are TGTGCCAGTAGTATCGGGTATGCAACTAATGAAAAACTGTTTTTT.

The CDR3, as DNA: TGTGCCAGCAGCCGAGGGGACAGCATGAACACTGAAGCTTTCTTT. This encodes CASSRGDSMNTEAFF. The chain links TRBV14 to TRBJ1-1, with 7 bases lining up with TRBD1. The length of the CDR3 is 15 residues. J was trimmed by 0 bases and V by 4 bases; bases with no gene match: 5. Germline CDR1 SGHDN, CDR2 FVKESK.